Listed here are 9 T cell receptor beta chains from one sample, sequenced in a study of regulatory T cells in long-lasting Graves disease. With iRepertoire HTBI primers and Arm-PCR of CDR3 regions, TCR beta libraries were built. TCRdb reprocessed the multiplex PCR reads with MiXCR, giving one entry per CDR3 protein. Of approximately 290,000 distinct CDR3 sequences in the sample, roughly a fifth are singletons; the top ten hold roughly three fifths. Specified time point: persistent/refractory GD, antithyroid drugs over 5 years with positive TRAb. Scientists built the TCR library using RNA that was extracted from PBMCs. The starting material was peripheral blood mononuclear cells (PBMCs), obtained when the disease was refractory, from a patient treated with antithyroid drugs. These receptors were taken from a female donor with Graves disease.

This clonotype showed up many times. CDR3 sequence (DNA): TGTGCCAGCAGCTTAGGGAGGTACGCTGGGGCCAACGTCCTGACTTTC. This sequence encodes CASSLGRYAGANVLTF. The chain links TRBV7-9 to TRBJ2-6; perhaps TRBD2 as D (5 bases). CDR3 length: 16 amino acids. Trimming stripped 1 base from V and 2 bases from J, with 9 bases between. Germline values: CDR1 SEHNR, CDR2 FQNEAQ (reference sequence).

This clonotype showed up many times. CDR3 region: CASSLSDEGPYGYTF. The DNA for the CDR3 is TGTGCCAGCAGCTTATCGGATGAGGGGCCGTATGGCTACACCTTC. The V gene is TRBV7-2, the J gene TRBJ1-2; perhaps TRBD1 as D (5 bases). CDR3 length: 15 amino acids. CDR1 is SGHTA, CDR2 FQGNSA, per germline. The germline V and J ends were trimmed by 2 bases and 5 bases, with 15 bases remaining between them.

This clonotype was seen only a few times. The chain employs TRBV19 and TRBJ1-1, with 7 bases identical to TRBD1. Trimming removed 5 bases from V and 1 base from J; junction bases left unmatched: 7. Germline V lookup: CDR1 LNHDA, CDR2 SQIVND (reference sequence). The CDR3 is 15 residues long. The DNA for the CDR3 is TGTGCCAGTAGTGGACCCGGGACAGCGAACACTGAAGCTTTCTTT. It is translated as CASSGPGTANTEAFF.

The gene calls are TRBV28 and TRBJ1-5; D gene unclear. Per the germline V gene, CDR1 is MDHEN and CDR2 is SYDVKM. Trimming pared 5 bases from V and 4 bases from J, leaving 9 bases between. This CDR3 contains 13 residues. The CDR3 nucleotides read TGTGCCAGCAGTGAGAGCAGGAATCAGCCCCAGCATTTT. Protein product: CASSESRNQPQHF.

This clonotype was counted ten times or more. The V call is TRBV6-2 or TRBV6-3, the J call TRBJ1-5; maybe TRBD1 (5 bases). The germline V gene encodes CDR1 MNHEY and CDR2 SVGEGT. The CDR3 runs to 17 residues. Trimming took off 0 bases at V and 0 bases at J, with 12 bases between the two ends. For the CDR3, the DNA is TGTGCCAGCAGTTACTCGAGGGGATGGGATAGCAATCAGCCCCAGCATTTT. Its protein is CASSYSRGWDSNQPQHF.

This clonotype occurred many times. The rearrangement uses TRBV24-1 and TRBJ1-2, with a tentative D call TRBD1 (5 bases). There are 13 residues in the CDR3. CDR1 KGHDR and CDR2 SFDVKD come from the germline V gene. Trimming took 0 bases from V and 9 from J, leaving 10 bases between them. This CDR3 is CATSDLVAGSYTF. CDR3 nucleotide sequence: TGTGCCACCAGTGATTTGGTTGCAGGGAGCTACACCTTC.

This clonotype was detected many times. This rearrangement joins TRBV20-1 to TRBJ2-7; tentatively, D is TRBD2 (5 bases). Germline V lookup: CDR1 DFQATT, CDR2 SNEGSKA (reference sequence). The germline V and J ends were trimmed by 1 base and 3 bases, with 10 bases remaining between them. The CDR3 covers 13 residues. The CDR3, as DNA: TGCAGTGCTAGAGTCGGCGGACTCTACGAGCAGTACTTC. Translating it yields CSARVGGLYEQYF.

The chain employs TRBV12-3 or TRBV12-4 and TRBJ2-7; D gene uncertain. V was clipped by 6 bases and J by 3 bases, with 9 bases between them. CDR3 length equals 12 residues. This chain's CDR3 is CASSSSHYEQYF. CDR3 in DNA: TGTGCCAGCAGCTCTTCCCACTACGAGCAGTACTTC.

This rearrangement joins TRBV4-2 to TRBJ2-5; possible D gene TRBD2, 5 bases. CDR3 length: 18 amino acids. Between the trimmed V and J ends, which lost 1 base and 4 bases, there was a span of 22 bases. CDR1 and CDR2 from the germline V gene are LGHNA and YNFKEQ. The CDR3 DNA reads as TGTGCCAGCAGCCAAGTCGCTCGGTCGAGTGACTATGGAGAGACCCAGTACTTC. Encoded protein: CASSQVARSSDYGETQYF.